Below, 9 T cell receptor beta chains from the same sample are listed, as sequenced in a study of CD8+ T cells in alopecia areata. After isolation, RNA underwent reverse transcription to generate cDNA as the sequencing template. The data were produced by immunoSEQ multiplex PCR, yet TCRdb's version contains in-frame clones alone and is incomplete. The sample holds 200,000 to 250,000 clones; roughly two thirds are singletons and the top ten take around 1.2%. This material consisted of CD4+ T cells sorted from blood, taken at week 0. The receptors were sampled from a human donor with alopecia areata.

The chain recombines TRBV11-3 with TRBJ2-3; no definite D call. The CDR3 totals 14 residues. V shed 7 bases and J shed 0 bases, with 11 bases lying between them. The V gene's germline CDR1 is SGHNT and CDR2 YENEEA. CDR3 amino acids: CASTPKGSTDTQYF. In DNA form, the CDR3 reads TGTGCCAGCACCCCAAAGGGTAGCACAGATACGCAGTATTTT.

The DNA of the CDR3 is TGCAGCGCCGCGACAGGGCCCAACGAGCAGTACTTC. Amino acid sequence: CSAATGPNEQYF. The V and J genes are TRBV29-1 and TRBJ2-7; the match to TRBD1 covers 7 bases. This CDR3 spans 12 amino acids. Looked up from germline, CDR1 is SQVTM and CDR2 is ANQGSEA. V was pared by 7 bases and J by 5 bases, with 8 bases of the junction left unmatched.

This sequence joins TRBV7-3 and TRBJ2-2; no definite D call. This CDR3 is 14 amino acids long. V was cut by 5 bases and J by 0 bases, with 7 bases left in between. Germline values: CDR1 SGHTA, CDR2 FQGTGA. The CDR3 DNA sequence: TGTGCCAGCAGCCCTTTGGCGAACACCGGGGAGCTGTTTTTT. Protein product: CASSPLANTGELFF.

The rearrangement links TRBV30 to TRBJ2-1; D perhaps matches TRBD2 (5 bases). Trimming removed 2 bases at V and 10 bases at J, with 12 bases between. The germline gives CDR1 GTSNPN, CDR2 SVGIG (reference sequence). The length of the CDR3 is 12 residues. The CDR3 loop is CAWSPGVGEQFF. CDR3 DNA: TGTGCCTGGAGTCCCGGGGTGGGGGAGCAGTTCTTC.

This chain links TRBV4-2 with TRBJ1-1, with 8 bases aligning to TRBD1. This CDR3 comprises 16 residues. Germline lookup yields CDR1 LGHNA and CDR2 YNFKEQ. Losses at the gene ends were 0 bases for V and 4 bases for J; bases not matched to a gene: 7. CDR3 in amino acids: CASSQEVGQVGTEAFF. CDR3 in DNA: TGTGCCAGCAGCCAAGAAGTGGGACAGGTGGGCACTGAAGCTTTCTTT.

This chain connects TRBV5-4 to TRBJ1-2; tentatively, D is TRBD1 (5 bases). The V end was cut by 0 bases, the J end by 5 bases, with 11 bases between. Germline lookup yields CDR1 SGHNT and CDR2 YYREEE (reference sequence). The CDR3 is 14 residues long. Here the CDR3 reads CASSLGQGLYGYTF. The DNA for the CDR3 is TGTGCCAGCAGCTTGGGTCAGGGCCTATATGGCTACACCTTC.

Worth noting for this clone: One end of the junction does not line up with germline, which may come from a read error. The chain employs TRBV4-2 and TRBJ2-4, with 9 bases fitting TRBD2. From germline, CDR1 is LGHNA and CDR2 YNFKEQ. This CDR3 is 14 amino acids long. The CDR3, as DNA: TGTGCCAGCAGCCAGTTAGGGGGGGGACTAGCCGTTGTCTTC. This translates into CASSQLGGGLAVVF.

V gene TRBV29-1 combines with J gene TRBJ1-1; 9 bases match TRBD1. The CDR3 loop spans 13 amino acids. Trimming took 6 bases from V and 6 from J; bases not matched to a gene: 8. Germline CDR1 SQVTM, CDR2 ANQGSEA. CDR3 DNA: TGCAGCGTCCGCCCTTGGGACAGGGCTGAAGCTTTCTTT. Protein sequence: CSVRPWDRAEAFF.

This chain uses TRBV6-1 with TRBJ2-2; D not resolved. The CDR3 contains 14 residues. Germline-derived CDR1 and CDR2 are MNHNS and SASEGT. V was trimmed by 5 bases and J by 0 bases, leaving 7 bases between them. CDR3 bases: TGTGCCAGCAGTCCGAACACGAACACCGGGGAGCTGTTTTTT. Protein product: CASSPNTNTGELFF.